The 15 T cell receptor beta chains in this list originate from one sample, sequenced in a study of vaccination effects on CD4 cells after COVID-19. Produced via immunoSEQ multiplex PCR; TCRdb's table is partial and in-frame only. The profile covers fewer than 75,000 clones, with around 73% appearing a single time and 3.5% to 5% taken by the ten largest. These TCRs are of unknown antigen specificity. CD4+ T cells were isolated after 10 days of culture. Each person got two doses of an mRNA SARS-CoV-2 vaccine, BNT162b2 or mRNA-1273. Sample: CD4+ T cells from PBMCs cultured without peptide, taken after COVID-19 vaccination. The receptors come from a human donor who received a COVID-19 vaccine.

For this clone: A junction boundary mismatches the germline segment, possibly from a read error. The V gene is TRBV12-3 or TRBV12-4, the J gene TRBJ1-2, with 9 nucleotides matching TRBD1. The CDR3 has 12 residues. The CDR3, as DNA: TGTGCCAGCAGTCCGGGACAGGGAAAGGCTTCGTTC. This gives the protein CASSPGQGKASF.

This clone was seen more than once but under ten times. The V call is TRBV6-5, the J call TRBJ1-2; weak D call: TRBD1 (6 bases). This CDR3 region has 12 residues. CDR1 and CDR2 (germline): MNHEY, SVGAGI. V was cut by 0 bases and J by 7 bases, with 6 bases left in between. CDR3 sequence reads: CASSYSGGGYTF. CDR3 DNA: TGTGCCAGCAGTTACTCAGGGGGTGGCTACACCTTC.

CDR3 nucleotides: TGTGCCAGCAGCTTAACAGGGAACACCGGGGAGCTGTTTTTT. This gives the protein CASSLTGNTGELFF. The chain has TRBV7-3 and TRBJ2-2; D gene ambiguous. The length of the CDR3 is 14 residues. From germline, CDR1 is SGHTA and CDR2 FQGTGA. V lost 0 bases and J 1 base, leaving 3 bases between the germline ends.

The chain carries TRBV5-3 and TRBJ2-1; 9 bases fit TRBD1. TRBV5-3 is assigned to the ORF class and has an uncertain function. V lost 2 bases and J lost 4; bases outside the gene matches: 7. This CDR3 has 16 amino acids. This chain's CDR3 is CARSFSSGTGYNEQFF. The CDR3, as DNA: TGTGCCAGAAGCTTTTCCTCCGGGACAGGGTACAATGAGCAGTTCTTC.

The chain employs TRBV7-2 and TRBJ1-2; no definite D call. This CDR3 is built from 13 residues. CDR1 is SGHTA, CDR2 FQGNSA, per germline. Trimming removed 5 bases from V and 1 base from J, with 8 bases in between. As DNA, the CDR3 is TGTGCCAGCAGCCCCGAAATTAACTATGGCTACACCTTC. Its protein is CASSPEINYGYTF. The whole variable domain, filled in from reference TRBV7-2 and TRBJ1-2, reads GAGVSQSPSNKVTEKGKDVELRCDPISGHTALYWYRQSLGQGLEFLIYFQGNSAPDKSGLPSDRFSAERTGGSVSTLTIQRTQQEDSAVYLCASSPEINYGYTFGSGTRLTVV.

As DNA, the CDR3 is TGTGCCAGCAGTTCCGACAGGGGAGGCTACGAGCAGTACTTC. The encoded protein is CASSSDRGGYEQYF. The gene calls are TRBV27 and TRBJ2-7; 8 bases agree with TRBD1. The CDR3 contains 14 residues. V lost 4 bases, J lost 3 bases, and 5 bases stayed unmatched. CDR1 MNHEY and CDR2 SMNVEV come from the germline V gene (reference sequence).

V is TRBV2 and J is TRBJ1-1; 7 bases line up with TRBD1. Germline assignment: CDR1 SNHLY and CDR2 FYNNEI. Unmatched junction bases numbered 4, after V lost 5 bases and J lost 4 bases. The CDR3 is 13 residues long. The CDR3 region has the DNA TGTGCCAGCAGTCCCCGACAGGGCACTGAAGCTTTCTTT. This encodes CASSPRQGTEAFF.

The chain links TRBV19 to TRBJ1-1; D unclear. V lost 4 bases to trimming and J lost 4 bases, with 13 bases between them. CDR3 length equals 14 residues. Germline CDR1 and CDR2: LNHDA and SQIVND (reference sequence). The CDR3 here is CASSSRSGITEAFF. The DNA of the CDR3 is TGTGCCAGTAGTAGCCGTTCGGGGATCACTGAAGCTTTCTTT.

The J gene is TRBJ2-3, the V gene TRBV5-6, with 8 bases matching TRBD1. Germline CDR1 and CDR2: SGHDT and YYEEEE. The CDR3 contains 17 residues. The junction had 12 bases not matched to a gene; V was cut back by 4 bases and J by 2 bases. CDR3 nucleotide sequence: TGTGCCAGCAGCCAAAAACATACAGGGGGTTACACAGATACGCAGTATTTT. It codes for CASSQKHTGGYTDTQYF.

V and J are TRBV12-3 or TRBV12-4 and TRBJ1-1, with D perhaps matching TRBD1 (5 bases). The CDR3 totals 13 residues. Trimming cost V 3 bases and J 4 bases, with 9 bases left between them. The CDR3 DNA is TGTGCCAGCAGTTTGTCGGGGGGCACTGAAGCTTTCTTT. It encodes CASSLSGGTEAFF.

In its sample, this clone was seen once. The chain has TRBV19 and TRBJ1-2; D might be TRBD1 (5 bases). Trimming cost V 3 bases and J 0 bases, with 11 bases left between them. The CDR3 totals 15 residues. Germline V gene lookup returns CDR1 LNHDA and CDR2 SQIVND (reference sequence). Written as DNA, the CDR3 is TGTGCCAGTAGTATTTGGGGACGATCTAACTATGGCTACACCTTC. Encoded protein: CASSIWGRSNYGYTF.

The chain is built from TRBV6-4 and TRBJ2-2; D uncertain. Germline loops: CDR1 MRHNA, CDR2 SNTAGT. The CDR3 extends over 15 amino acids. V shed 5 bases and J shed 0 bases, with 10 bases lying between them. CDR3 sequence: CASSWNGANTGELFF. In DNA, the CDR3 is TGTGCCAGCAGTTGGAACGGCGCGAACACCGGGGAGCTGTTTTTT.

This clone is a singleton in its sample. The J gene is TRBJ1-3, the V gene TRBV19; D ambiguous. Germline CDR1 reads LNHDA; CDR2 reads SQIVND (reference sequence). The V gene lost 7 bases and the J gene lost 0 bases, with 10 bases spanning the gap. The length of the CDR3 is 14 residues. CDR3 region: CASIASYSGNTIYF. CDR3 in DNA: TGTGCCAGTATCGCGTCATACTCTGGAAACACCATATATTTT.

The V gene is TRBV2, the J gene TRBJ1-1; D is unclear. This CDR3 has 16 residues. Per the germline V gene, CDR1 is SNHLY and CDR2 is FYNNEI. V shed 4 bases and J shed 1 base, with 16 bases lying between them. CDR3 nucleotides: TGTGCCAGCAGTGTATATGGGTCCGTACGGAACACTGAAGCTTTCTTT. Translation gives CASSVYGSVRNTEAFF.

In the case of this clone: A read error may produce the germline difference seen at one junction end. This chain connects TRBV6-5 to TRBJ2-7; no firm D call. Germline CDR1 is MNHEY and CDR2 is SVGAGI. This CDR3 comprises 11 residues. CDR3 nucleotides: TGTGCCAGCAGTTCCTCCTCCGAGCAGTACTTC. It specifies CASSSSSEQYF.